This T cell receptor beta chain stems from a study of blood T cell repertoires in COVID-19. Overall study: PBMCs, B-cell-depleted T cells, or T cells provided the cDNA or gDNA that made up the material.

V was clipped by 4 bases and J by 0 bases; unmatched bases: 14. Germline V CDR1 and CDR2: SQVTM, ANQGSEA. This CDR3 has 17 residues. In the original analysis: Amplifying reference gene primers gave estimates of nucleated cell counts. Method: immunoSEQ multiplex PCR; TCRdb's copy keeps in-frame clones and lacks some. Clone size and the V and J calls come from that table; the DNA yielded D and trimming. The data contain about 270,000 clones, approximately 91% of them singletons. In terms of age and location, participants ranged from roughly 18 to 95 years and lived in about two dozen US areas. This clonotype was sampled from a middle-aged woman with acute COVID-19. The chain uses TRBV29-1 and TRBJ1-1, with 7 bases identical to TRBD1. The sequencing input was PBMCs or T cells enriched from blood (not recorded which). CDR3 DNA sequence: TGCAGCGTTGCGGGGGCGGGACAGTTACCTATGAACACTGAAGCTTTCTTT. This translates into CSVAGAGQLPMNTEAFF.